Listed below are T cell receptor beta chains from one sample, sequenced in a study of patients and donors after allogeneic stem cell transplantation. Each CDR3 protein is one row after TCRdb ran MiXCR on the RT-PCR reads. The table has around 150,000 distinct CDR3 sequences, approximately 28% seen once. The sequencing sample was made of blood, either unsorted or a sorted T cell fraction (not recorded which). These TCRs come from a human donor who was either an allogeneic HSCT recipient or a stem cell or donor lymphocyte infusion donor (not recorded which). It is not recorded whose cells these are; they may come from a transplant donor. Both conserved end residues are part of each CDR3. Each record gives: V gene, clone size, D gene, J gene, CDR3 DNA, CDR3 protein. The D gene is left open where the match is weak. Size values are once, few and many counts, or a class for expanded clones, and some rows have none.

TRBV20-1,.,TRBD1,TRBJ2-1,TGCAGTGCTAGCGCGACAGGGAATGAGCAGTTCTTC,CSASATGNEQFF
TRBV11-2,many,.,TRBJ1-1,TGTGCCAGCAGCTCTCGTATACTCCCGAACACTGAAGCTTTCTTT,CASSSRILPNTEAFF
TRBV5-1,few,TRBD1,TRBJ1-1,TGCGCCAGCAGCTTCTTGGGACAGGGTAAGAAGTGGACTGAAGCTTTCTTT,CASSFLGQGKKWTEAFF
TRBV27,.,.,TRBJ2-5,TGTGCCAGCAGTTTTTCAGGGCAACAAGAGACCCAGTACTTC,CASSFSGQQETQYF
TRBV20-1,few,.,TRBJ1-2,TGCAGTGCTAGCCTAGGGGATACCTACACCTTC,CSASLGDTYTF
TRBV12-3/TRBV12-4,few,TRBD1,TRBJ2-2,TGTGCCAGCAGGCCTGACAGGGAACTTATCGGGGAGCTGTTTTTT,CASRPDRELIGELFF
TRBV4-3,few,.,TRBJ2-1,TGCGCCAGCAGCCAACGGCTCGGAGGGACTGATTCCTACAATGAGCAGTTCTTC,CASSQRLGGTDSYNEQFF
TRBV4-1,many,.,TRBJ2-7,TGCGCCAGCAGCCCCTCGGAACTTCGACTCTACGAGCAGTACTTC,CASSPSELRLYEQYF
TRBV5-6,few,TRBD2,TRBJ2-7,TGTGCCAGCAGCTCCGAGCGGGAAAGTCGCTACTACGAGCAGTACTTC,CASSSERESRYYEQYF
TRBV5-1,few,TRBD2,TRBJ2-3,TGCGCCAGCAGCTTGCGAGGACTAGCGGGAGGCGCAGATACGCAGTATTTT,CASSLRGLAGGADTQYF
TRBV5-5,.,TRBD1,TRBJ2-6,TGTGCCAGCGGGACAGGGTACTCTGGGGCCAACGTCCTGACTTTC,CASGTGYSGANVLTF
TRBV18,.,TRBD1,TRBJ2-7,TGTGCCAGCTCCCGACAGGGAGCCTACGAGCAGTACTTC,CASSRQGAYEQYF
TRBV12-3/TRBV12-4,few,.,TRBJ2-3,TGTGCCAGCACCAAACAGACTAGATCGGATACGCAGTATTTT,CASTKQTRSDTQYF
TRBV28,.,.,TRBJ1-5,TGTGCCAGCAGTTTGTGGCAGCTCCATCAGCCCCAGCATTTT,CASSLWQLHQPQHF
TRBV18,.,.,TRBJ2-5,TGTGCCAGCCAGTACGGGGAAGAGACCCAGTACTTC,CASQYGEETQYF
TRBV5-1,.,.,TRBJ2-5,TGCGCCAGCAGCTTGAACAGCTTGGAAACCCAGTACTTC,CASSLNSLETQYF
TRBV4-1,few,.,TRBJ2-1,TGCGCCAGCAGCCAAGTCCAGGGGATCGTCCACAATGAGCAGTTCTTC,CASSQVQGIVHNEQFF
TRBV5-6,.,TRBD1,TRBJ2-5,TGTGCCAGCAGTGCGACAGGGACGAACCGTCAAGAGACCCAGTACTTC,CASSATGTNRQETQYF
TRBV29-1,few,.,TRBJ2-7,TGCAGCGTGGGATTGGGGTACGAGCAGTACTTC,CSVGLGYEQYF
TRBV12-5,.,TRBD2,TRBJ2-3,TGTGCTAGTGGTTGGGGAGGAAGCGGGAGGGCCGAAGATACGCAGTATTTT,CASGWGGSGRAEDTQYF
TRBV7-2,few,.,TRBJ2-3,TGTGCCAGCAGGAGAGCTAGGTACACAGATACGCAGTATTTT,CASRRARYTDTQYF
TRBV7-3,.,.,TRBJ2-1,TGTGCCAGCAGCGAGCTAGCGAACTCCTACAATGAGCAGTTCTTC,CASSELANSYNEQFF
TRBV7-2,.,TRBD2,TRBJ2-2,TGTGCCAGCAGCTCCGGGACTAGCGGGAAGTACACCGGGGAGCTGTTTTTT,CASSSGTSGKYTGELFF
TRBV7-8,.,TRBD1,TRBJ2-1,TGTGCCAGCAGCTCAAAGACAGGGTCGAGCTATGAGCAGTTCTTC,CASSSKTGSSYEQFF
TRBV5-1,few,.,TRBJ2-7,TGCGCCAGCAGCTTGGTGCGGGTGGGCAGTCTCTACGAGCAGTACTTC,CASSLVRVGSLYEQYF
TRBV2,few,TRBD1,TRBJ1-2,TGTGCCAGCAGTGTTGGGCAGGGGGAGCGTGGCTACACCTTC,CASSVGQGERGYTF
TRBV2,.,TRBD1,TRBJ1-6,TGTGCCAGCAGTCCGGACAGGGATTCACCCCTCCACTTT,CASSPDRDSPLHF
TRBV28,.,TRBD1,TRBJ1-1,TGTGCCAGCACAGGGGGTGCTGAAGCTTTCTTT,CASTGGAEAFF
TRBV20-1,.,TRBD1,TRBJ1-1,TGCAGTGCTAGTCCTGAGGGGGCGGATGAAGCTTTCTTT,CSASPEGADEAFF
TRBV7-2,medium-sized,.,TRBJ1-2,TGTGCCAGCAGCTTAGACCGGGACTATGGCTACACCTTC,CASSLDRDYGYTF
TRBV24-1,.,.,TRBJ2-3,TGTGCCACCAGTGATTTACAAGACACAGATACGCAGTATTTT,CATSDLQDTDTQYF
TRBV7-8,.,TRBD2,TRBJ2-2,TGTGCCAGCAGCGCAGGACTAGTCTTCACCGGGGAGCTGTTTTTT,CASSAGLVFTGELFF
TRBV7-2,.,TRBD1,TRBJ1-2,TGTGCCAGCAGCCAGCCGACAGGGACCTTTTACCTCTATGGCTACACCTTC,CASSQPTGTFYLYGYTF
TRBV12-3/TRBV12-4,many,.,TRBJ1-6,TGTGCCAGCAGCCCTCAAGGGGGACCCTATAATTCACCCCTCCACTTT,CASSPQGGPYNSPLHF
TRBV10-3,few,.,TRBJ2-7,TGTGCCATCAGGGCTAGCGCCTCCTACGAGCAGTACTTC,CAIRASASYEQYF
TRBV10-3,few,.,TRBJ1-2,TGTGCCATCAACCTCGCCGGGGGTCTTAACTATGGCTACACCTTC,CAINLAGGLNYGYTF
TRBV12-3/TRBV12-4,few,.,TRBJ1-5,TGTGCCAGCAGTTTGACGGAATATAGCAATCAGCCCCAGCATTTT,CASSLTEYSNQPQHF
TRBV29-1,once,.,TRBJ2-2,TGCAGCGTTGGGCAGATGAACACCGGGGAGCTGTTTTTT,CSVGQMNTGELFF
TRBV29-1,.,.,TRBJ2-7,TGCAGCGTTGTAGCGGCCCTTGGCGAGCAGTACTTC,CSVVAALGEQYF
TRBV12-3/TRBV12-4,many,.,TRBJ1-5,TGTGCCAGCAGACTGGAGGACCGTAGCAATCAGCCCCAGCATTTT,CASRLEDRSNQPQHF
TRBV20-1,.,TRBD1,TRBJ2-5,TGCAGTGCAGAACAGGGGGCCGAGACCCAGTACTTC,CSAEQGAETQYF
TRBV7-9,.,TRBD1,TRBJ1-2,TGTGCCAGCAGTCGGACAGGGGATGGCTACACCTTC,CASSRTGDGYTF
TRBV5-6,.,.,TRBJ1-2,TGTGCCAGCAGCCCCCTAGGCGGGAGCTATGGCTACACCTTC,CASSPLGGSYGYTF
TRBV10-3,.,TRBD1,TRBJ1-4,TGTGCCATCAGTACCGGGACAGGGGGGAATGAAAAACTGTTTTTT,CAISTGTGGNEKLFF
TRBV12-3/TRBV12-4,.,.,TRBJ2-2,TGTGCCAGCAGTTTCCTCGGGCCTAACACCGGGGAGCTGATTTTT,CASSFLGPNTGELIF
TRBV12-3/TRBV12-4,many,TRBD1,TRBJ2-5,TGTGCCAGCAGCCAGGGGGCCAGAGAGACCCAGTACTTC,CASSQGARETQYF
TRBV3-1,.,TRBD2,TRBJ2-1,TGTGCCAGCAGCGGTAGCGGGAGCGTCCTCTACAATGAGCAGTTCTTC,CASSGSGSVLYNEQFF
TRBV5-6,.,TRBD1,TRBJ1-2,TGTGCCACCCGGGACAGGAGTTTGTTCGAGAGTTACTATGGCTACACCTTC,CATRDRSLFESYYGYTF
TRBV2,.,TRBD1,TRBJ1-2,TGTGCCAGCAGAGACAGGGCCCGGTATGGCTACACCTTC,CASRDRARYGYTF
TRBV28,.,.,TRBJ2-1,TGTGCCAGCAGTTTAATGGCGGGACCGGAGTTCTTC,CASSLMAGPEFF
TRBV20-1,.,TRBD1,TRBJ1-6,TGCAGTGCTTACGACCTTGGACAGGGGAATTCACCCCTCCACTTT,CSAYDLGQGNSPLHF
TRBV6-5,.,TRBD1,TRBJ1-2,TGTGCCAGCAGCCTATGGGCCCCCGGGACAGGGCTCACTAACTATGGCTACACCTTC,CASSLWAPGTGLTNYGYTF